This TCR beta chain was identified in a study of T-cell memory formation after mild COVID-19. This clonotype was picked up many times. Antigen: not known. TCRdb reanalysed the 5' RACE reads using MiXCR and keeps one entry per CDR3 protein. Among 400,000 or so distinct CDR3 sequences, roughly 20% were seen once, and the ten largest hold roughly 8.4%. Study observations and caveats: CD4+ contracting clones lay mainly in CM and EM, CD8+ ones in EMRA.

The length of the CDR3 is 15 residues. V lost 3 bases, J lost 0 bases, and 11 bases lay in between. The V gene's germline CDR1 is KGHSH and CDR2 LQKENI. The chain combines TRBV18 with TRBJ1-2; D gene ambiguous. The sequence came from an adult woman who had mild COVID-19 (a few samples of this study predate the infection). Cell type and time point are not known. Sequenced material: PBMCs or a T cell subset sorted from them (not recorded which). CDR3 amino acids: CASSPDLSSNYGYTF. Written as DNA, the CDR3 is TGTGCCAGCTCACCCGACTTAAGTTCTAACTATGGCTACACCTTC.